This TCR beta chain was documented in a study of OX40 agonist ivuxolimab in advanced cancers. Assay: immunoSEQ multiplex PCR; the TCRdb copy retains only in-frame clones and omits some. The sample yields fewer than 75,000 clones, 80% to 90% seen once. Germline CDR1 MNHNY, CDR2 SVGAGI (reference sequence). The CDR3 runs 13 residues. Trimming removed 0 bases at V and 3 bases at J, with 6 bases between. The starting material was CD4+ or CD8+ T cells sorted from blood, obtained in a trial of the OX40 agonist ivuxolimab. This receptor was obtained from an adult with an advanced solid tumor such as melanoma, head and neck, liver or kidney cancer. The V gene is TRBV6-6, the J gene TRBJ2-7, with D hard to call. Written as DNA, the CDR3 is TGTGCCAGCAGTTACTCGTCCAACTACGAGCAGTACTTC. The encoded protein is CASSYSSNYEQYF.